This T cell receptor beta chain was captured in a study of CD8+ T cells in alopecia areata listed by TCRdb under 2018. Background for the entire study: High-throughput TCRbeta sequencing was used to examine T cell clonal expansion in alopecia areata in both the C3H/HeJ mouse model and human patients. On the human side, TCRbeta sequencing was run on scalp tissue and on sorted CD4+ and CD8+ peripheral blood T cells from healthy controls and from alopecia areata patients with either patchy or totalis/universalis disease. Scalp clonality was compared among normal scalp (n=4), patchy alopecia areata scalp (n=8), and alopecia totalis/universalis scalp (n=8). RNA came from the PAXgene miRNA kit for fixed scalp, the miRNeasy kit for PBMCs, and the RNeasy kit for mouse skin. TCRbeta CDR3 regions were amplified by immunoSEQ multiplex PCR using 35 Vbeta forward and 13 Jbeta reverse primers.

Regarding this clone: No antigen is known for it. No clone much larger than this one lies a single base away; base qualities are absent.

After PBMCs were isolated by density centrifugation and stained for CD3, CD4 and CD8, a FACSAria was used to sort CD4+ and CD8+ T cells. Scalp biopsies and blood samples were obtained from unaffected controls. Summary of the overall study and its limitations: Compared with normal scalp, lesional scalp had higher clonality and more expanded CD8+ clones, particularly in alopecia totalis/universalis, a pattern that suggests antigenic drive. Unlike mouse skin, where gammadelta T cells dominate, normal human skin contains resident alphabeta T cells that get sequenced too, which complicates analysis of the scalp TCR repertoire. TCR sequences shared between patients were less clear than in mice, possibly partly because of HLA diversity in the patient population.

Library method: the immunoSEQ multiplex PCR assay. RNA was extracted from all samples and reverse transcribed into cDNA as template for TCR sequencing. First-strand cDNA was synthesized using SuperScript III with a 2:1 mix of oligo-dT and random hexamers. Amplification bias was assessed with a synthetic immune receptor repertoire, and residual bias was removed computationally. Concerning the study's data processing: Raw reads were preprocessed for error removal, and CDR3 was defined according to IMGT conventions as running from the conserved cysteine to phenylalanine. Clonality was computed by normalizing Shannon entropy by log2 of the number of productive unique TCRs and subtracting the result from 1. Scalp TCRbeta sequences were cross-referenced with sorted blood CD4 and CD8 repertoires so that the CD4 or CD8 identity of scalp clones could be inferred. Imported from immuneACCESS, the table was reduced by TCRdb to in-frame sequences with V and J called. These copies leave out some clones; in studies compared against another copy, an unresolved V gene accounts for under half, and the cause of the remainder is not known. The D gene and trimming were derived from the DNA, and the V and J assignments and clone size from that table. The sample table lists 140,000 to 150,000 clones, less than 65% of them with a count of one. The ten largest make up 36% of the sample.

The clonotype originates from a human donor in good health. Material for sequencing was CD8+ T cells sorted from blood.

The CDR3 in this case is CASSLGSGSPLHF. The nucleotides are TGTGCCAGCAGCTTGGGGTCTGGTTCACCCCTCCACTTT. Here the chain combines TRBV7-8 and TRBJ1-6, with the D gene call left open. Reading the germline V gene gives CDR1 SGHVS and CDR2 FQNEAQ. The CDR3 runs 13 amino acids, cysteine and phenylalanine included. Solely the CDR3 DNA is kept, with 39 bases framed from the first base. V sheds 3 bases and J sheds 9 bases, leaving 9 bases between their ends.